This T cell receptor beta chain originates from a study of T cells in Graves' hyperthyroidism and ophthalmopathy. Across the whole study: Upon initial diagnosis and before any treatment, peripheral blood was collected.

Amplification of TCR beta CDR3 regions used RNA as the template. HTBI primers were the set used in a first-round RT-PCR of the TCR CDR3. Each CDR3 protein gets one entry after TCRdb re-called the multiplex PCR reads with MiXCR. The data hold about 640,000 distinct CDR3 sequences, with approximately 15% observed a single time. Criteria for exclusion of patients were uncontrolled infection, other autoimmune disease, pregnancy or lactation. This clonotype was observed a handful of times. Antigen unknown. Regarding the study as a whole: In the blood, most expanded thyroid clonotypes above 0.001 appeared as well. In simple terms, a model built on 13 V-J features told ophthalmopathy apart from stable hyperthyroidism.

Per germline, CDR1 SGHTA and CDR2 FQGNSA. The CDR3 is made up of 13 amino acids. V shed 5 bases and J shed 2 bases, with 7 bases lying between them. The source of this sequence is a woman in her forties or fifties with Graves' ophthalmopathy. The sample was blood. The rearrangement links TRBV7-2 to TRBJ2-1, with TRBD2 as a possible D gene (5 bases). The CDR3 loop reads CASSRLPYNEQFF. In nucleotides, the CDR3 is TGTGCCAGCAGCCGACTACCCTACAATGAGCAGTTCTTC.